These 8 T cell receptor beta chains were sequenced from one sample in a study of T cell responses to AZD1222 COVID-19 vaccine. Repertoires were generated with immunoSEQ multiplex PCR, while TCRdb's copy carries only in-frame clones and drops some. The table has over 70,000 clones, about 85% seen once. The sample was peripheral blood, taken on day 0 of AZD1222 vaccination. The receptors come from an adult in good health.

This chain links TRBV12-5 with TRBJ2-7, with D possibly matching TRBD1 (6 bases). CDR3 length: 14 amino acids. Trimming left V 1 base short and J 2 bases short, with 9 bases between. Germline V lookup: CDR1 LGHNT, CDR2 FRNRAP. CDR3 sequence reads: CASGLDRVAYEQYF. The CDR3 DNA reads TGTGCTAGTGGTTTGGACAGGGTTGCCTACGAGCAGTACTTC.

The chain joins TRBV2 to TRBJ2-1; D gene uncertain. The CDR3 totals 12 residues. V shed 4 bases and J shed 15 bases, with 16 bases lying between them. Germline CDR1 and CDR2: SNHLY and FYNNEI. CDR3 sequence: CASSVLTQMGFF. The CDR3 nucleotides are TGTGCCAGCAGTGTCCTCACACAAATGGGGTTCTTC.

The V call is TRBV18, the J call TRBJ2-1, with a weak D call TRBD2 (7 bases). The CDR3 sequence is 15 residues long. Looked up from germline, CDR1 is KGHSH and CDR2 is LQKENI. V was trimmed by 3 bases and J by 7 bases, leaving 16 bases between them. The CDR3 loop is CASSPFAGAKNEQFF. Here the CDR3 DNA reads TGTGCCAGCTCACCCTTTGCGGGGGCGAAAAATGAGCAGTTCTTC.

The gene calls are TRBV11-3 and TRBJ2-3, with 8 bases matching TRBD2. The trim removed 2 bases at V and 2 bases at J, leaving 3 bases unmatched. Germline CDR1 is SGHNT and CDR2 is YENEEA. The CDR3 is 15 amino acids. CDR3 sequence: CASSLSGGNTDTQYF. In DNA form, the CDR3 reads TGTGCCAGCAGCTTAAGCGGGGGCAACACAGATACGCAGTATTTT.

This clone was counted only a few times. J is TRBJ2-2 and V is TRBV6-5; D is perhaps TRBD2 (5 bases). Per the germline V gene, CDR1 is MNHEY and CDR2 is SVGAGI. This CDR3 contains 15 residues. V was pared by 2 bases and J by 2 bases, with 9 bases between. The CDR3 here is CASSYDTGNTGELFF. For the CDR3, the DNA is TGTGCCAGCAGTTACGATACGGGAAACACCGGGGAGCTGTTTTTT.

The chain has TRBV18 and TRBJ2-3; 8 bases fit TRBD1. V trimming: 2 bases; J trimming: 2 bases; junction bases outside the gene matches: 6. The CDR3 has 16 residues. Per germline, CDR1 KGHSH and CDR2 LQKENI. This CDR3 reads CASSPTGQGTTDTQYF. CDR3 nucleotides: TGTGCCAGCTCACCAACTGGACAGGGAACCACAGATACGCAGTATTTT. The variable domain in full, with the rest retrieved from reference TRBV18 and TRBJ2-3, is NAGVMQNPRHLVRRRGQEARLRCSPMKGHSHVYWYRQLPEEGLKFMVYLQKENIIDESGMPKERFSAEFPKEGPSILRIQQVVRGDSAAYFCASSPTGQGTTDTQYFGPGTRLTVL.

This clone showed up just once. The V call is TRBV19, the J call TRBJ1-2; 9 nucleotides agree with TRBD1. From germline, CDR1 is LNHDA and CDR2 SQIVND (reference sequence). This CDR3 has 15 residues. J gave up 7 bases and V 6 bases, and 12 bases lay outside the gene matches. The CDR3 DNA follows: TGTGCCAGTAGCCCACCGCGGGACAGGGATAGTGGCTACACCTTC. Its protein is CASSPPRDRDSGYTF.

This clone was detected only once. This chain connects TRBV27 to TRBJ2-1; the match to TRBD2 covers 9 bases. V lost 5 bases, J lost 6 bases, and 5 bases stayed unmatched. Germline lookup yields CDR1 MNHEY and CDR2 SMNVEV (reference sequence). The CDR3 contains 14 residues. For the CDR3, the DNA is TGTGCCAGCAGTAGTCTAGCGGGGAGCAATGAGCAGTTCTTC. As protein: CASSSLAGSNEQFF.